This T cell receptor beta chain was captured by sequencing in a study of T cell responses to AZD1222 COVID-19 vaccine. General study results and limits: The span of vaccine-associated CD4 TCRs extended across spike, with dominance at 160-218 and 743-854.

Germline values: CDR1 SGHDT, CDR2 YYEEEE. Between the trimmed V and J ends, which lost 4 bases and 2 bases, there was a span of 10 bases. The CDR3 totals 13 residues. Regarding this clone: Antigen specificity is unknown.

Libraries were prepared by immunoSEQ multiplex PCR; TCRdb keeps only in-frame clonotypes and omits some of them. The table lists 100,000 or so clones, approximately 90% of them singletons, with roughly 9.2% in the top ten. The clonotype comes from an adult in good health. This sample comprised peripheral blood, obtained on day 0 of AZD1222 vaccination. The chain couples TRBV5-6 to TRBJ2-7; no definite D call. CDR3 nucleotides: TGTGCCAGCAGCCTTACTGGCCCCTACGAGCAGTACTTC. Residues: CASSLTGPYEQYF.